The 29 T cell receptor beta chains in this list originate from one sample, sequenced in a study of blood T cell repertoires in COVID-19. This table comes from immunoSEQ multiplex PCR, and its TCRdb copy is limited to in-frame clones, with some not included. The table shows approximately 260,000 clones, with approximately 88% occurring only once. The specimen was PBMCs or T cells enriched from blood (not recorded which). The receptors stem from a middle-aged woman with acute COVID-19.

This clone came up once. The chain uses TRBV2 and TRBJ1-1, with a weak D call TRBD1 (5 bases). The V end lost 3 bases, the J end lost 5 bases, and 10 bases lay between the germline ends. This CDR3 region has 13 residues. Germline V gives CDR1 SNHLY, CDR2 FYNNEI. The CDR3 reads CASSDLGGTEAFF. The CDR3 DNA reads as TGTGCCAGCAGTGATTTGGGGGGAACTGAAGCTTTCTTT.

The DNA for the CDR3 is TGTGCCAGCTCACCTGGGACTAGCGGTCTCGATGAGCAGTTCTTC. Translating it yields CASSPGTSGLDEQFF. V and J are TRBV18 and TRBJ2-1, with TRBD2 matching 11 bases. From germline, CDR1 is KGHSH and CDR2 LQKENI. The CDR3 contains 15 residues. Germline trimming cut 3 bases from V and 8 bases from J; bases unmatched to any gene: 6.

The V call is TRBV4-1, the J call TRBJ2-2, with D possibly TRBD1 on 6 matching bases. Germline CDR1 reads MGHRA; CDR2 reads YSYEKL. Trimming took off 0 bases at V and 4 bases at J, with 6 bases between the two ends. This CDR3 has 14 residues. CDR3 in DNA: TGCGCCAGCAGCCAAGAACAGGGCACCGGGGAGCTGTTTTTT. It yields the protein CASSQEQGTGELFF.

The genes are TRBV5-1 and TRBJ2-2; the D gene is possibly TRBD1 (5 bases). The CDR3 contains 13 residues. V was clipped by 7 bases and J by 8 bases, with 15 bases between them. Germline CDR1 SGHRS, CDR2 YFSETQ. CDR3 DNA sequence: TGCGCCAGCGGGGCCACCGACCGGGGGGAGCTGTTTTTT. Protein: CASGATDRGELFF.

This chain connects TRBV10-3 to TRBJ2-5; TRBD2 matches 7 bases. The CDR3 runs 15 residues. The V segment lost 0 bases and the J segment 2 bases; nucleotides outside the gene matches: 3. CDR1 ENHRY and CDR2 SYGVKD come from the germline V gene. CDR3 in DNA: TGTGCCATCAGTGAGTCTTCTAGCGGACAAGAGACCCAGTACTTC. Protein product: CAISESSSGQETQYF.

This clone was seen only once. This CDR3 is CASSLESSGNTIYF. DNA for the CDR3: TGTGCCAGCAGCTTAGAGAGCTCTGGAAACACCATATATTTT. This chain uses TRBV5-8 with TRBJ1-3; D call uncertain. Germline CDR1 SGHTS, CDR2 YDEGEE. The CDR3 loop spans 14 amino acids. Trimming removed 2 bases at V and 0 bases at J, with 6 bases between.

The CDR3 here is CASSEDRVYGYTF. CDR3 DNA sequence: TGTGCCAGCAGTGAAGACAGGGTCTATGGCTACACCTTC. The chain couples TRBV6-1 to TRBJ1-2, with D perhaps matching TRBD1 (6 bases). The V gene lost 1 base and the J gene lost 4 bases, with 7 bases spanning the gap. Germline lookup yields CDR1 MNHNS and CDR2 SASEGT. The CDR3 is made up of 13 amino acids.

This chain connects TRBV6-5 to TRBJ2-3; maybe TRBD2 (5 bases). The CDR3 contains 14 residues. Germline-derived CDR1 and CDR2 are MNHEY and SVGAGI. V lost 6 bases to trimming and J lost 2 bases, with 12 bases between them. Here the CDR3 reads CASRREPSTDTQYF. In DNA form, the CDR3 reads TGTGCCAGCAGGAGGGAGCCCTCCACAGATACGCAGTATTTT.

The gene calls are TRBV3-1 (or the pseudogene TRBV3-2) and TRBJ2-6, with TRBD2 matching over 7 bases. The V gene's germline CDR1 is LGHDT and CDR2 YNNKEL (reference sequence). V lost 4 bases, J lost 2 bases, and 8 bases stayed unmatched. CDR3 length equals 17 residues. The CDR3 DNA is TGTGCCAGCAGCCGTCTGGGGGGGGTGGCTGGGGCCAACGTCCTGACTTTC. The encoded protein is CASSRLGGVAGANVLTF.

CDR3 loop: CASSSASGWNEQYF. CDR3 bases: TGTGCCAGCAGTTCGGCTAGCGGGTGGAACGAGCAGTACTTC. The chain is built from TRBV6-5 and TRBJ2-7, with 8 bases that match TRBD2. Losses at the gene ends were 4 bases for V and 5 bases for J; bases not matched to a gene: 7. Per germline, CDR1 MNHEY and CDR2 SVGAGI. The CDR3 consists of 14 residues.

This chain joins TRBV28 and TRBJ1-6; D is ambiguous. CDR3 size: 11 residues. Trimming took off 10 bases at V and 16 bases at J, with 17 bases between the two ends. The germline V gene has CDR1 MDHEN and CDR2 SYDVKM. CDR3 amino acids: CATEILRRLHF. The CDR3 coding sequence is TGTGCCACCGAGATATTAAGGAGGCTCCACTTT.

The V and J genes are TRBV11-3 and TRBJ1-4; D possibly corresponds to TRBD1 (6 bases). V lost 4 bases and J 5 bases, leaving 14 bases between the germline ends. The CDR3 contains 15 residues. Germline V gene data show CDR1 as SGHNT and CDR2 as YENEEA. CDR3 sequence reads: CASSWTVSANEKLFF. CDR3 coding DNA: TGTGCCAGCAGCTGGACAGTATCTGCAAATGAAAAACTGTTTTTT.

The chain joins TRBV30 to TRBJ2-7, with TRBD2 identical over 8 bases. The trim removed 2 bases at V and 5 bases at J, leaving 5 bases unmatched. The CDR3 contains 13 residues. Germline V CDR1 and CDR2: GTSNPN, SVGIG (reference sequence). The CDR3 here is CAWSSGSPDEQYV. Here the CDR3 DNA reads TGTGCCTGGAGTAGCGGGAGTCCGGACGAGCAGTACGTC.

This rearrangement joins TRBV19 to TRBJ2-5; 9 positions match TRBD1. In germline, CDR1 is LNHDA, CDR2 SQIVND (reference sequence). The V segment lost 5 bases and the J segment 4 bases; nucleotides outside the gene matches: 5. The CDR3 is 14 residues long. Here the CDR3 reads CASSLTGGRETQYF. The CDR3 DNA reads as TGTGCCAGTAGTCTTACAGGGGGCCGAGAGACCCAGTACTTC.

The V call is TRBV24-1, the J call TRBJ1-1; 7 nucleotides line up with TRBD1. The CDR3 has 14 residues. Trimming at V came to 4 bases and at J to 3 bases, leaving 4 bases not matched to a gene. CDR1 and CDR2 from the germline V gene are KGHDR and SFDVKD. CDR3 amino acids: CATSETGRYTEAFF. As DNA, the CDR3 is TGTGCCACCAGTGAGACAGGGCGATACACTGAAGCTTTCTTT.

The rearrangement joins TRBV5-1 to TRBJ2-5; 7 positions agree with TRBD2. This CDR3 has 16 residues. V lost 5 bases and J lost 4; bases outside the gene matches: 14. From germline, CDR1 is SGHRS and CDR2 YFSETQ. The CDR3 sequence is CASRNYPGTTIETQYF. The CDR3 DNA is TGCGCCAGCAGGAACTACCCGGGGACTACTATAGAGACCCAGTACTTC.

On this clone itself: Other DNA sequences in this sample translate to the same CDR3. V is TRBV30 and J is TRBJ1-6; TRBD1 might be the D (6 bases). CDR1 and CDR2 from the germline V gene are GTSNPN and SVGIG (reference sequence). V was shortened by 0 bases and J by 7 bases, with 7 bases between the two germline ends. This CDR3 is built from 13 residues. CDR3 sequence: CAWSVRGNSPLHF. In DNA form, the CDR3 reads TGTGCCTGGAGTGTAAGGGGGAATTCACCCCTCCACTTT.

CDR3: CASRDRGPPYGYTF. The CDR3 bases are TGTGCCAGTAGAGACAGGGGCCCTCCTTATGGCTACACCTTC. V usage is TRBV19 and J usage is TRBJ1-2; TRBD1 matches 8 bases. This CDR3 is built from 14 residues. Germline V CDR1 and CDR2: LNHDA, SQIVND (reference sequence). The V gene end was trimmed by 6 bases and the J gene end by 5 bases; junction bases not matched to a gene: 8.

V gene TRBV7-2 combines with J gene TRBJ2-1; 10 nucleotides agree with TRBD2. The V gene end was trimmed by 2 bases and the J gene end by 0 bases; junction bases not matched to a gene: 1. Germline-derived CDR1 and CDR2 are SGHTA and FQGNSA. The CDR3 length is 16 residues. The chain's CDR3 is CASSLSSGSSYNEQFF. As DNA, the CDR3 is TGTGCCAGCAGCTTATCTAGCGGGAGCTCCTACAATGAGCAGTTCTTC.

This clone was recorded once. V gene TRBV4-3 combines with J gene TRBJ2-7, with D possibly being TRBD1 (6 bases). CDR3 length equals 15 residues. Germline lookup yields CDR1 LGHNA and CDR2 YSLEER. V lost 1 base, J lost 5 bases, and 15 bases lay in between. The CDR3 DNA reads TGCGCCAGCAGCCAAGCGCCTTCACAGGGAGACGAGCAGTACGTC. It specifies CASSQAPSQGDEQYV.

The chain's CDR3 is CASSKGQGARPEAFF. The CDR3 nucleotides are TGCGCCAGCAGCAAAGGACAGGGGGCGCGTCCTGAAGCTTTCTTT. The chain joins TRBV5-1 to TRBJ1-1; 11 nucleotides line up with TRBD1. V lost 4 bases, J lost 6 bases, and 8 bases stayed unmatched. Germline-derived CDR1 and CDR2 are SGHRS and YFSETQ. This CDR3 region has 15 residues.

The rearrangement links TRBV5-1 to TRBJ1-4, with D possibly matching TRBD1 (6 bases). The CDR3 covers 15 residues. Between the trimmed V and J ends, which lost 3 bases and 3 bases, there was a span of 12 bases. Germline assignment: CDR1 SGHRS and CDR2 YFSETQ. The CDR3: CASSWAAGANEKLFF. The CDR3 nucleotides are TGCGCCAGCAGCTGGGCCGCAGGGGCTAATGAAAAACTGTTTTTT.

This clone was counted only a few times. The V call is TRBV5-1, the J call TRBJ2-5, with D unclear. The CDR3 is made up of 14 amino acids. Trimming removed 4 bases at V and 4 bases at J, with 14 bases between. Germline CDR1 is SGHRS and CDR2 is YFSETQ. Here the CDR3 DNA reads TGCGCCAGCAGCGTATCGAGGTTGGGAGAGACCCAGTACTTC. The encoded protein is CASSVSRLGETQYF.

This chain links TRBV7-8 with TRBJ1-4, with D perhaps matching TRBD1 (6 bases). Trimming took 2 bases from V and 4 from J, leaving 11 bases between them. This CDR3 has 15 amino acids. Germline V CDR1 and CDR2: SGHVS, FQNEAQ. The CDR3 region is CASSLLGGVNEKLFF. The CDR3 bases are TGTGCCAGCAGCTTATTAGGGGGAGTTAATGAAAAACTGTTTTTT. Full variable domain (rest looked up from reference TRBV7-8 and TRBJ1-4): GAGVSQSPRYKVAKRGQDVALRCDPISGHVSLFWYQQALGQGPEFLTYFQNEAQLDKSGLPSDRFFAERPEGSVSTLKIQRTQQEDSAVYLCASSLLGGVNEKLFFGSGTQLSVL.

This chain uses TRBV5-1 with TRBJ1-3; TRBD1 might be the D (6 bases). Germline V lookup: CDR1 SGHRS, CDR2 YFSETQ. The CDR3 covers 12 residues. Trimming removed 5 bases from V and 11 bases from J, with 14 bases in between. CDR3 protein: CASRGGAAPIYF. CDR3 nucleotides: TGCGCCAGCAGAGGGGGGGCGGCCCCCATATATTTT. Drawing the rest from reference TRBV5-1 and TRBJ1-3, the complete variable domain is KAGVTQTPRYLIKTRGQQVTLSCSPISGHRSVSWYQQTPGQGLQFLFEYFSETQRNKGNFPGRFSGRQFSNSRSEMNVSTLELGDSALYLCASRGGAAPIYFGEGSWLTVV.

The J gene is TRBJ1-1, the V gene TRBV5-8, with D uncertain. The length of the CDR3 is 16 residues. Germline V gene lookup returns CDR1 SGHTS and CDR2 YDEGEE. V lost 4 bases, J lost 4 bases, and 20 bases lay in between. CDR3 amino acids: CASSHYVSGFVTEAFF. CDR3 in DNA: TGTGCCAGCAGCCATTACGTATCGGGATTCGTCACTGAAGCTTTCTTT.

This sequence joins TRBV28 and TRBJ1-1; D remains unclear. The CDR3 consists of 13 residues. The V end was cut by 4 bases, the J end by 6 bases, with 12 bases between. CDR1 and CDR2 from the germline V gene are MDHEN and SYDVKM. The CDR3 loop is CASSSHVLAEAFF. The DNA for the CDR3 is TGTGCCAGCAGTTCACATGTCCTTGCTGAAGCTTTCTTT. The whole variable domain, filled in from reference TRBV28 and TRBJ1-1, reads DVKVTQSSRYLVKRTGEKVFLECVQDMDHENMFWYRQDPGLGLRLIYFSYDVKMKEKGDIPEGYSVSREKKERFSLILESASTNQTSMYLCASSSHVLAEAFFGQGTRLTVV.

This rearrangement joins TRBV7-2 to TRBJ1-1; no definite D call. Trimming left V 2 bases short and J 0 bases short, with 10 bases between. Germline assignment: CDR1 SGHTA and CDR2 FQGNSA. The CDR3 totals 15 residues. The DNA of the CDR3 is TGTGCCAGCAGCTTACCCAGCGGCATGAACACTGAAGCTTTCTTT. Amino acid sequence: CASSLPSGMNTEAFF.

The J gene is TRBJ2-7, the V gene TRBV28; a weak D match, TRBD2 (6 bases). V was cut by 2 bases and J by 0 bases, with 11 bases left in between. The length of the CDR3 is 15 residues. CDR1 MDHEN and CDR2 SYDVKM come from the germline V gene. The CDR3: CASSLLAGSSYEQYF. CDR3 nucleotides: TGTGCCAGCAGTTTACTGGCGGGGAGCTCCTACGAGCAGTACTTC. Supplemented by reference TRBV28 and TRBJ2-7, the full variable domain reads DVKVTQSSRYLVKRTGEKVFLECVQDMDHENMFWYRQDPGLGLRLIYFSYDVKMKEKGDIPEGYSVSREKKERFSLILESASTNQTSMYLCASSLLAGSSYEQYFGPGTRLTVT.